This TCR beta chain emerged from a study of OX40 agonist ivuxolimab in advanced cancers. Study details: Hepatocellular carcinoma, melanoma, renal cell or head and neck cancer affected the dose-escalation patients. Males comprised 75% to 90% of the group, whose mean age was approximately 62 years (range roughly 20 to 85).

The V gene's germline CDR1 is SGHRS and CDR2 YFSETQ. V was pared by 4 bases and J by 1 base, with 7 bases of the junction left unmatched. The CDR3 loop spans 18 amino acids. The assay was immunoSEQ multiplex PCR, and TCRdb's table has in-frame clones only and misses some. The sample shows some 43,000 clones, approximately 86% of them seen only once. This receptor was obtained from an adult with an advanced solid tumor such as melanoma, head and neck, liver or kidney cancer. The rearrangement uses TRBV5-1 and TRBJ2-2, with 13 positions matching TRBD2. This specimen consisted of CD4+ or CD8+ T cells sorted from blood, obtained in a trial of the OX40 agonist ivuxolimab. The CDR3 sequence: CASSKLAGGPLNTGELFF. The CDR3 region has the DNA TGCGCCAGCAGCAAACTAGCGGGGGGGCCGTTGAACACCGGGGAGCTGTTTTTT.